The subject of this entry is one T cell receptor beta chain. Antigen unknown. This sample is drawn from a study of PD-1 blockade in classical Hodgkin lymphoma. Germline CDR1 and CDR2: SGHTA and FQGNSA. The CDR3 consists of 14 residues. Between the trimmed V and J ends, which lost 1 base and 3 bases, there was a span of 8 bases. General study results and limits: For complete responders, baseline diversity was comparable to that of newly diagnosed patients. Patients who initiated nivolumab within 1 year of ASCT were excluded. Baseline TCR diversity was reportedly lower in newly diagnosed patients than in healthy donors. It was reported as lower still in relapsed/refractory patients.

Specified time point: cycle 4 day 1 (C4D1), after more than five weeks of nivolumab. Relapse after autologous stem cell transplantation occurred in every patient, and brentuximab vedotin exposure varied. Libraries were prepared by immunoSEQ multiplex PCR; TCRdb keeps only in-frame clonotypes and omits some of them. The data contain 19,000 or so clones, more than 70% of them seen just once; the ten biggest clones take up 13%. The chain recombines TRBV7-2 with TRBJ2-3; D unresolved. Sample: peripheral blood mononuclear cells (PBMCs), taken before the fourth cycle of nivolumab. This TCR derives from a human donor with classical Hodgkin lymphoma. CDR3 protein: CASSLGFGTDTQYF. For the CDR3, the DNA is TGTGCCAGCAGCTTAGGGTTTGGTACAGATACGCAGTATTTT.